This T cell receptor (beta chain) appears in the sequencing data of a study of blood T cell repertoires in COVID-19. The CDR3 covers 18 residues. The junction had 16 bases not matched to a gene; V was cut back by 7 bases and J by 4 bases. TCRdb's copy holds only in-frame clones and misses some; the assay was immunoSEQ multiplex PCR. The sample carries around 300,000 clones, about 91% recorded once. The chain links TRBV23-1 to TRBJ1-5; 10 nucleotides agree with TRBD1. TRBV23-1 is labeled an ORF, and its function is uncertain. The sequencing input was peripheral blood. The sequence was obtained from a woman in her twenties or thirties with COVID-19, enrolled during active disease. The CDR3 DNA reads TGCGCCAGCATTAACCCCCCTCTGGACAGGGGGTTTAATCAGCCCCAGCATTTT. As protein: CASINPPLDRGFNQPQHF.